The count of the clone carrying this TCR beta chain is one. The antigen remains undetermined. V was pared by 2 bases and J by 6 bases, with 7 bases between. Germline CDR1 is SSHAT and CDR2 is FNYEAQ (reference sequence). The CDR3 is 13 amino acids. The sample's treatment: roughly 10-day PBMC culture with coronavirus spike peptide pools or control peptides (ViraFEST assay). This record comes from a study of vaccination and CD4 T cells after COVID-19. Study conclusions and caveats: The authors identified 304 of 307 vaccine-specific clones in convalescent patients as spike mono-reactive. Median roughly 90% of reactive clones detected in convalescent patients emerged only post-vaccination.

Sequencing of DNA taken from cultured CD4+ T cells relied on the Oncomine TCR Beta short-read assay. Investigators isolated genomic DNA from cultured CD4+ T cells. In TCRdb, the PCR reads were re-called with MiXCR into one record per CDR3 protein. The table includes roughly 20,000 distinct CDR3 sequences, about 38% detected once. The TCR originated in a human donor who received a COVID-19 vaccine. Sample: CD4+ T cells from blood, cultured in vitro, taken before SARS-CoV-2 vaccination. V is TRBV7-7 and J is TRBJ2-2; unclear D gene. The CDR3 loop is CASSLSEAGELFF. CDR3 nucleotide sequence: TGTGCCAGCAGCTTATCCGAGGCCGGGGAGCTGTTTTTT. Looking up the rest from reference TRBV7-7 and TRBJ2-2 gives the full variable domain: GAGVSQSPRYKVTKRGQDVTLRCDPISSHATLYWYQQALGQGPEFLTYFNYEAQPDKSGLPSDRFSAERPEGSISTLTIQRTEQRDSAMYRCASSLSEAGELFFGEGSRLTVL.